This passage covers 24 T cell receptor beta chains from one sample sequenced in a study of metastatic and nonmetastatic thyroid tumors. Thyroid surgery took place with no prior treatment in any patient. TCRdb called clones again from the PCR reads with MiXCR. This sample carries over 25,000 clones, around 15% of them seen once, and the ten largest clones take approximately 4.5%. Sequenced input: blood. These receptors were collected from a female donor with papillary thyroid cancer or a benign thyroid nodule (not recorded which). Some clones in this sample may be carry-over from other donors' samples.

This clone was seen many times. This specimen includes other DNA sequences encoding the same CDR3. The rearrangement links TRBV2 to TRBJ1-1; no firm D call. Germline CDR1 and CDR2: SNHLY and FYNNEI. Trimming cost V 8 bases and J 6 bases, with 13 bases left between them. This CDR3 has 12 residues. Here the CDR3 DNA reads TGTGCCAGCGGGCCGCTCCACTCTGAAGCTTTCTTT. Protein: CASGPLHSEAFF.

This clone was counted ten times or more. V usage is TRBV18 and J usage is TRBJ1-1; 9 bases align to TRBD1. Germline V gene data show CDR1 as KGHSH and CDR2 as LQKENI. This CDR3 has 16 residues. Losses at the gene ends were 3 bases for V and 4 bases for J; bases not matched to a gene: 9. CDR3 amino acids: CASSPLTGGPFTEAFF. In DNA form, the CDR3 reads TGTGCCAGCTCACCCTTGACAGGGGGACCCTTCACTGAAGCTTTCTTT.

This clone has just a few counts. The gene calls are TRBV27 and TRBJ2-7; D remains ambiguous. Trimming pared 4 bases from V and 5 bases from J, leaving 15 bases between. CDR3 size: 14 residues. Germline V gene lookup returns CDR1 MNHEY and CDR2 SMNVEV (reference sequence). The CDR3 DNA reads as TGTGCCAGCAGTTATGGCGCTGGCGGAAACGAGCAGTACTTC. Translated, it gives CASSYGAGGNEQYF.

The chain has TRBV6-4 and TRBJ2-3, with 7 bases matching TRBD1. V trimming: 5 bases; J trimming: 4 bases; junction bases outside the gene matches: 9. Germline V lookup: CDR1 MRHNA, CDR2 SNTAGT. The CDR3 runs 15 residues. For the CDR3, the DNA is TGTGCCAGCAGTCAACAGGGGTCACGGGCAGATACGCAGTATTTT. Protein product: CASSQQGSRADTQYF.

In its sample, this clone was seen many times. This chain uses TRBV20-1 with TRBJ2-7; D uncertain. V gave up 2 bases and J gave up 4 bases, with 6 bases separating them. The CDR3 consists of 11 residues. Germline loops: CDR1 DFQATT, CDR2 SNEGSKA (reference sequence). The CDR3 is CSARIGYEQYF. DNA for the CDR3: TGCAGTGCTAGAATTGGGTACGAGCAGTACTTC.

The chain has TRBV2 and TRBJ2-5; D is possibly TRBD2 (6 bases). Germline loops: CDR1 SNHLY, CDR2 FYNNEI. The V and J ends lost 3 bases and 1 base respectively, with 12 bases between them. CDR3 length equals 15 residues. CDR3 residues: CASSEGGEPQETQYF. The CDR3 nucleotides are TGTGCCAGCAGTGAGGGCGGGGAGCCCCAAGAGACCCAGTACTTC.

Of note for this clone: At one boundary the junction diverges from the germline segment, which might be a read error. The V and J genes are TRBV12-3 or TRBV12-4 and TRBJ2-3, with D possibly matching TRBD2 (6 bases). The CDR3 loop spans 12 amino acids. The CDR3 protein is CANSFREYTQYF. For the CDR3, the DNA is TGTGCCAACAGTTTCCGGGAGTATACACAGTATTTT.

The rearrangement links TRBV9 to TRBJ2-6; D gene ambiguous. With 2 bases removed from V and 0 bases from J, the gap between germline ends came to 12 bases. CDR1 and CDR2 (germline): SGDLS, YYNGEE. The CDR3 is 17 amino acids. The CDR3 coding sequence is TGTGCCAGCAGCGTGTACTTATCCAGCTCTGGGGCCAACGTCCTGACTTTC. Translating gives CASSVYLSSSGANVLTF.

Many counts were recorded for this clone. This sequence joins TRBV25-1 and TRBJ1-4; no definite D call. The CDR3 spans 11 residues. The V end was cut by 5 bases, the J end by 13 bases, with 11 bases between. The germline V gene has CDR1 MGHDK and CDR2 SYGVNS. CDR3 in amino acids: CASSRGQRLFF. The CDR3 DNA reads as TGTGCCAGCAGTAGAGGGCAAAGACTGTTTTTT.

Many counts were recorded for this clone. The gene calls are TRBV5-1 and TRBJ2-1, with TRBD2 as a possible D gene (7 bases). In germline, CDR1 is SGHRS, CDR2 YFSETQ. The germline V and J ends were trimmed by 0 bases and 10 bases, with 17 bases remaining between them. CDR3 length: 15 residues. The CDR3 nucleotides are TGCGCCAGCAGCTTGGATGGTGGAGGGGGGGTGGAGCAGTTCTTC. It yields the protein CASSLDGGGGVEQFF.

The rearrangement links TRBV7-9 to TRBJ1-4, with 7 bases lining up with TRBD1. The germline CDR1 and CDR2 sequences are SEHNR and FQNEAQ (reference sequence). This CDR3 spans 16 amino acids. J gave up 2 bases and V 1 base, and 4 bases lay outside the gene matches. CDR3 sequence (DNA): TGTGCCAGCAGCTTAGGATTCAGGGGGACTAATGAAAAACTGTTTTTT. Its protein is CASSLGFRGTNEKLFF.

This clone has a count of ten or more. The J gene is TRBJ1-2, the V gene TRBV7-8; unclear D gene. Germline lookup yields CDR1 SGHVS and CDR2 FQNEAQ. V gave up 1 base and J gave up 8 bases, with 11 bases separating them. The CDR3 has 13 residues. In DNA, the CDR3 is TGTGCCAGCAGCTTAGGGGTCCACTTGGGCTACACCTTC. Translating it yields CASSLGVHLGYTF.

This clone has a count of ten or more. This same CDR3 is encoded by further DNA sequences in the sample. CDR3 bases: TGTGCCAGCAGTCGAGGCGGTGCGGTGGAGCGGGCCAAAAACATTCAGTACTTC. Its translation is CASSRGGAVERAKNIQYF. The J gene is TRBJ2-4, the V gene TRBV11-2; tentatively, D is TRBD2 (5 bases). The germline V and J ends were trimmed by 6 bases and 1 base, with 22 bases remaining between them. Germline CDR1 is SGHAT and CDR2 is FQNNGV. The CDR3 is made up of 18 amino acids.

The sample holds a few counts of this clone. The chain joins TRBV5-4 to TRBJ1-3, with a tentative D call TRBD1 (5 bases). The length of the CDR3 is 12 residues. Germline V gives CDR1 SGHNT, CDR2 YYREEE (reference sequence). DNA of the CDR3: TGTGGGTTGGGGACCTCTGGAAACACCATATATTTT. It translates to CGLGTSGNTIYF.

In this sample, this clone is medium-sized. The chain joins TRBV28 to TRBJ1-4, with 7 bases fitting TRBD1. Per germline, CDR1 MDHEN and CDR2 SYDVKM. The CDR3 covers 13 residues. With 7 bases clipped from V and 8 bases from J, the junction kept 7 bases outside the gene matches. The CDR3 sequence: CASTTNRGEKLFF. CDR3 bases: TGTGCCAGCACCACCAACAGGGGAGAAAAACTGTTTTTT. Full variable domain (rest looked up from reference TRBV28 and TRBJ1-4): DVKVTQSSRYLVKRTGEKVFLECVQDMDHENMFWYRQDPGLGLRLIYFSYDVKMKEKGDIPEGYSVSREKKERFSLILESASTNQTSMYLCASTTNRGEKLFFGSGTQLSVL.

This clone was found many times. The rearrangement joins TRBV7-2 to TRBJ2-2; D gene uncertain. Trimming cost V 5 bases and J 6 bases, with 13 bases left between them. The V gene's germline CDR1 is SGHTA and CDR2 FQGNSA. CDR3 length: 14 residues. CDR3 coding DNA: TGTGCCAGCAGCCCTTTTCGCTTGGCCGGGGAGCTGTTTTTT. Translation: CASSPFRLAGELFF.

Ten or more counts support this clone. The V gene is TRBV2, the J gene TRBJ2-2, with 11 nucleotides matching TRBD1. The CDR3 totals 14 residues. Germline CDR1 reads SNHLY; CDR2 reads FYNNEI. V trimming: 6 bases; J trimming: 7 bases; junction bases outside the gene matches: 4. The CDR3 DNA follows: TGTGCCAGCAGGGGACAGGGGGTTGGCGGGGAGCTGTTTTTT. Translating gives CASRGQGVGGELFF.

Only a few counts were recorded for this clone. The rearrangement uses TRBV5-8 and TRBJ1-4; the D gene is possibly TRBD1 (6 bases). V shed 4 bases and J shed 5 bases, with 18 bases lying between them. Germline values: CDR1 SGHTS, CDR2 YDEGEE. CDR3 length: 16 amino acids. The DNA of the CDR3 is TGTGCCAGCAGCCGGGACAATGCCATGGGAAATGAAAAACTGTTTTTT. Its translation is CASSRDNAMGNEKLFF. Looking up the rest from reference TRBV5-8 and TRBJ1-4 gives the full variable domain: EAGVTQSPTHLIKTRGQQATLRCSPISGHTSVYWYQQALGLGLQFLLWYDEGEERNRGNFPPRFSGRQFPNYSSELNVNALELEDSALYLCASSRDNAMGNEKLFFGSGTQLSVL.

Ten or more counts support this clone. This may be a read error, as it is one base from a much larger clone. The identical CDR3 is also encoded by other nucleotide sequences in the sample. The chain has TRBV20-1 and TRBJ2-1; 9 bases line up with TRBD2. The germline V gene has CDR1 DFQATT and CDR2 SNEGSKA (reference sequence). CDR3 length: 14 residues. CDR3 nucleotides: TGTAGTGCTTACCCAAGCGGGAGGTACAATGAGCAGTTCTTC. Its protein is CSAYPSGRYNEQFF.

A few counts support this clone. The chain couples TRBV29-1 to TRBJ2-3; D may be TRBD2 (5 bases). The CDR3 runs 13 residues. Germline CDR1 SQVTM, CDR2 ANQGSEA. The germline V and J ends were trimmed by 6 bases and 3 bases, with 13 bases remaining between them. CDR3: CSVAPTGTDTQYF. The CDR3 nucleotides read TGCAGCGTCGCGCCGACGGGGACAGATACGCAGTATTTT.

The CDR3 is CASSYSSGIAHTEAFF. In DNA, the CDR3 is TGTGCCAGCAGTTACAGTTCAGGGATAGCACACACTGAAGCTTTCTTT. The V gene is TRBV6-5, the J gene TRBJ1-1, with D possibly matching TRBD1 (5 bases). The CDR3 contains 16 residues. V was pared by 2 bases and J by 3 bases, with 16 bases between. The germline gives CDR1 MNHEY, CDR2 SVGAGI.

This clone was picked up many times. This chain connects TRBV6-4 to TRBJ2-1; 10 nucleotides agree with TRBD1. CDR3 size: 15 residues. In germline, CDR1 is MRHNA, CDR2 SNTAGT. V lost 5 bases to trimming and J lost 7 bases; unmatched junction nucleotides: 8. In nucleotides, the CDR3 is TGTGCCAGCAGTCCTGGGACAGGGGAAGGGAATGAGCAGTTCTTC. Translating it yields CASSPGTGEGNEQFF.

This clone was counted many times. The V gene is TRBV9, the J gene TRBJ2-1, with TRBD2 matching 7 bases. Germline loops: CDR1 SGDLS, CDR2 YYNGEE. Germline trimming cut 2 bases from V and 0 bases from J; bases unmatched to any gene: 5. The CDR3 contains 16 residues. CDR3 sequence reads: CASSVKGGGSYNEQFF. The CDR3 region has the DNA TGTGCCAGCAGCGTTAAGGGCGGGGGCTCCTACAATGAGCAGTTCTTC.

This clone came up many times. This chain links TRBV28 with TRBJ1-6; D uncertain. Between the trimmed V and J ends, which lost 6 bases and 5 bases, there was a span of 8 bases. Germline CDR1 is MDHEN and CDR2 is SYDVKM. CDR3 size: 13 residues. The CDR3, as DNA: TGTGCCAGCAGGCGGGGTCATAATTCACCCCTCCACTTT. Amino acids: CASRRGHNSPLHF.